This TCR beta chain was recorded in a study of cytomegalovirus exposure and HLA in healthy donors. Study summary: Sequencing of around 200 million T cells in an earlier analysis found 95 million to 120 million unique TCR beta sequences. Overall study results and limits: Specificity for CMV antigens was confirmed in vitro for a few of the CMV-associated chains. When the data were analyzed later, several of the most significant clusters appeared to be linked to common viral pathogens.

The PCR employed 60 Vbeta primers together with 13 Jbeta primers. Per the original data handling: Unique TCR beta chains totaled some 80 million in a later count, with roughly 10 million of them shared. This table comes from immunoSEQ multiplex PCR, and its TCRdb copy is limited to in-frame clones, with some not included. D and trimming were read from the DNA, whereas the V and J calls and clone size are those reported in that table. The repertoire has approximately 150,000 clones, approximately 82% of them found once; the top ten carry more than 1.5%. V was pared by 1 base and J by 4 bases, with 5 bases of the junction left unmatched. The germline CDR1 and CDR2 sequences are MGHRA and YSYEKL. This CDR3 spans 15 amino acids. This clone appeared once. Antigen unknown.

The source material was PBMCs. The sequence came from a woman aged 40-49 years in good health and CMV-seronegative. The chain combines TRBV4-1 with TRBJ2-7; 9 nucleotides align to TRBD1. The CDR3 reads CASSQAAGQGYEQYF. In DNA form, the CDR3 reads TGCGCCAGCAGCCAAGCAGCGGGACAGGGATACGAGCAGTACTTC.